This entry lists 2 T cell receptor beta chains sequenced from one sample in a study of immune evolution from preneoplasia to lung adenocarcinoma. Here immunoSEQ multiplex PCR was the method, and the copy in TCRdb shows in-frame clones only, minus some. The sample includes roughly 6,300 clones, around 80% of them seen just once. Sequencing was done on a sample of FFPE lung adenocarcinoma in situ tissue. These receptors originate from a donor of 70 years or more with lung adenocarcinoma.

This clone occurred once. The CDR3 nucleotides read TGTGCCAGCAGTTGGGAATTAGCGGGAGGGGAGACCCAGTACTTC. Translating gives CASSWELAGGETQYF. V gene TRBV6-6 combines with J gene TRBJ2-5; 11 positions match TRBD2. The CDR3 runs 15 residues. Looked up from germline, CDR1 is MNHNY and CDR2 is SVGAGI (reference sequence). The V gene end was trimmed by 4 bases and the J gene end by 5 bases; junction bases not matched to a gene: 6.

The chain links TRBV7-6 to TRBJ2-7; possible D gene TRBD2, 6 bases. CDR1 and CDR2 from the germline V gene are SGHVS and FNYEAQ. Trimming stripped 5 bases from V and 5 bases from J, with 16 bases between. The CDR3 contains 14 residues. The CDR3 sequence is CASSPRGGPDEQYF. In DNA, the CDR3 is TGTGCCAGCAGCCCCCGTGGAGGGCCTGACGAGCAGTACTTC.